This TCR beta chain was identified during a study of cytomegalovirus exposure and HLA in healthy donors. The ends were cut back, 4 bases at V and 1 base at J, with 8 bases in the middle. The CDR3 is 15 residues long. Germline CDR1 and CDR2: LNHDA and SQIVND (reference sequence). PCR primers comprised 60 Vbeta and 13 Jbeta primers. Clones were read by immunoSEQ multiplex PCR, and TCRdb kept only the in-frame ones, dropping some. This table holds about 89,000 clones, around 84% found once. The chain links TRBV19 to TRBJ1-6; weak D call: TRBD1 (5 bases). The sequencing input was PBMCs. The source is a man aged 40-49 years in good health and CMV-seropositive. The CDR3 protein is CASSRGTSYNSPLHF. The CDR3 DNA follows: TGTGCCAGTAGTAGGGGGACTTCCTATAATTCACCCCTCCACTTT.